This T cell receptor beta chain was recorded in a study of cytomegalovirus exposure and HLA in healthy donors. The CDR3 consists of 13 residues. With 4 bases removed from V and 4 bases from J, the gap between germline ends came to 8 bases. CDR1 is SNHLY, CDR2 FYNNEI, per germline. The PCR made use of 60 Vbeta and 13 Jbeta primers. Profiled with immunoSEQ multiplex PCR; TCRdb holds only in-frame clones, not every one. This sample carries around 200,000 clones, roughly 80% of them seen once, and the ten largest clones take 3% to 4.5%. The source is a man aged 45-60 years in good health and CMV-seronegative. The sequenced material came from PBMCs. This rearrangement joins TRBV2 to TRBJ1-3; D ambiguous. Written as DNA, the CDR3 is TGTGCCAGCAGTGTATGGGAGGGAAACACCATATATTTT. Amino acids: CASSVWEGNTIYF.